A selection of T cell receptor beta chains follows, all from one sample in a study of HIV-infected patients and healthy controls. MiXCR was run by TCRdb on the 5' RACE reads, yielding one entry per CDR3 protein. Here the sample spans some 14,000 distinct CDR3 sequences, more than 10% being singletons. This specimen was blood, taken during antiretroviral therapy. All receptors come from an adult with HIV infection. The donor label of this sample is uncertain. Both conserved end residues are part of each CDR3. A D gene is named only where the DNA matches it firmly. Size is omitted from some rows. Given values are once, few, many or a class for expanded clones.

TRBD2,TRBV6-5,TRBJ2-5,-,CASSQGLAQETQYF,TGTGCCAGCAGTCAGGGACTAGCTCAAGAGACCCAGTACTTC
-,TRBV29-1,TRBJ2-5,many,CSVEETQYF,TGCAGCGTTGAGGAGACCCAGTACTTC
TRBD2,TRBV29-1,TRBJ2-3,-,CSTKIAGVPADTQYF,TGCAGCACTAAAATAGCGGGAGTCCCCGCTGATACGCAGTATTTT
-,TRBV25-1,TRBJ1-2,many,CASSPGLGYGYTF,TGTGCCAGCAGTCCCGGGCTGGGCTATGGCTACACCTTC
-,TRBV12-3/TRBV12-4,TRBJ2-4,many,CASSFAVAKNIQYF,TGTGCCAGCAGTTTTGCGGTAGCCAAAAACATTCAGTACTTC
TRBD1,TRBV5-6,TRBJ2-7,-,CASSHTGTGVYEQYF,TGTGCCAGCAGTCACACCGGGACAGGGGTCTACGAGCAGTACTTC
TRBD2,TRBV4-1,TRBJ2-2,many,CASSQTLPSGGFTGELFF,TGCGCCAGCAGCCAGACCCTTCCCAGCGGGGGTTTCACCGGGGAGCTGTTTTTT
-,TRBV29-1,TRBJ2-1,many,CSVELRLSSYNEQFF,TGCAGCGTTGAGTTGCGCCTTAGCTCCTACAATGAGCAGTTCTTC
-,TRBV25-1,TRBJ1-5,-,CASSGERGASNQPQHF,TGTGCCAGCAGTGGGGAGCGGGGGGCGAGCAATCAGCCCCAGCATTTT
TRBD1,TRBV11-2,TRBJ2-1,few,CASSLQFGQGPRESYNEQFF,TGTGCCAGCAGCCTACAATTTGGACAGGGGCCGCGCGAGTCCTACAATGAGCAGTTCTTC
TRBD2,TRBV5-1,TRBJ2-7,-,CASSLDLSGRGFNEQYF,TGCGCCAGCAGCTTGGATCTTAGCGGGAGGGGGTTTAACGAGCAGTACTTC
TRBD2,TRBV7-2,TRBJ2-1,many,CASSLGTSGSNEQFF,TGTGCCAGCAGCTTAGGGACTAGCGGGAGCAATGAGCAGTTCTTC
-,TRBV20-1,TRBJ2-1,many,CSAPGLERGNEQFF,TGCAGTGCTCCAGGGTTGGAACGGGGCAATGAGCAGTTCTTC
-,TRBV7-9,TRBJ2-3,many,CASSQVVAESTDTQYF,TGTGCCAGCAGCCAAGTGGTAGCGGAGAGCACAGATACGCAGTATTTT
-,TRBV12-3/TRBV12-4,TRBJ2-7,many,CASSLGTATAEQYF,TGTGCCAGCAGTTTAGGGACAGCTACGGCCGAGCAGTACTTC
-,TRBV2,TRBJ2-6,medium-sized,CASSPLRVPGANVLTF,TGTGCCAGCAGCCCTCTCAGGGTCCCTGGGGCCAACGTCCTGACTTTC
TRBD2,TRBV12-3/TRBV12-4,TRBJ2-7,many,CASSLSAGGPYEQYF,TGTGCCAGCAGTTTAAGCGCGGGGGGGCCTTACGAGCAGTACTTC
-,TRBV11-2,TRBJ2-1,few,CASSVVSSYNEQFF,TGTGCCAGCAGCGTCGTTAGCTCCTACAATGAGCAGTTCTTC
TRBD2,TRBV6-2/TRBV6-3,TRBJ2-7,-,CASSYWGGLVPYEQYF,TGTGCCAGCAGTTACTGGGGGGGACTAGTCCCCTACGAGCAGTACTTC
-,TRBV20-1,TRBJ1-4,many,CSANDLRTEKLFF,TGCAGTGCCAATGATCTGAGGACGGAAAAACTGTTTTTT
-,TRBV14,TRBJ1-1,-,CASRPVLGTEAFF,TGTGCCAGCAGACCTGTTTTGGGCACTGAAGCTTTCTTT
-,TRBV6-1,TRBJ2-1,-,CATQYYLRDEQFF,TGTGCCACCCAATACTATTTACGGGATGAGCAGTTCTTC
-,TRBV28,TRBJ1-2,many,CASSLVGSEVTGYTF,TGTGCCAGCAGTTTGGTTGGTAGCGAGGTGACTGGCTACACCTTC
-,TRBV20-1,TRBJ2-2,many,CSGWDSLFTGELFF,TGCAGTGGATGGGACTCTCTGTTTACCGGGGAGCTGTTTTTT
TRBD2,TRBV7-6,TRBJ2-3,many,CASSPLTSGAGGTQYF,TGTGCCAGCAGCCCCCTTACTTCCGGGGCGGGAGGTACGCAGTATTTT
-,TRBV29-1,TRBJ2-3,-,CSVEPRTDTQYF,TGCAGCGTTGAACCTCGCACAGATACGCAGTATTTT
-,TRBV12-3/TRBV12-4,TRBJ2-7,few,CASSYLTEQYF,TGTGCCAGCAGTTACCTTACCGAGCAGTACTTC
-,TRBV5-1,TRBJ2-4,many,CASSWDLAKNIQYF,TGCGCCAGCAGCTGGGACTTGGCCAAAAACATTCAGTACTTC
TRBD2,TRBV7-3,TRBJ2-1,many,CASSPLAGSYNEQFF,TGTGCCAGCAGCCCCCTAGCGGGGTCCTACAATGAGCAGTTCTTC
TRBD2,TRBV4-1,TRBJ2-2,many,CASSQERLAGGTNTGELFF,TGCGCCAGCAGCCAAGAGAGACTAGCGGGGGGGACGAACACCGGGGAGCTGTTTTTT
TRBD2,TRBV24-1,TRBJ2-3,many,CATSTFGGGPDTQYF,TGTGCCACCAGTACCTTCGGGGGAGGGCCGGATACGCAGTATTTT
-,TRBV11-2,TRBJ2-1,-,CASSLDVASYEQFF,TGTGCCAGCAGCTTAGATGTCGCGAGCTATGAGCAGTTCTTC
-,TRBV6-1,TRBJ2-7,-,CASSERQGGFEQYF,TGTGCCAGCAGTGAAAGGCAGGGAGGTTTCGAGCAGTACTTC
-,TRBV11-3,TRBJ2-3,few,CASSLGGYSTDTQYF,TGTGCCAGCAGCTTGGGCGGGTATAGCACAGATACGCAGTATTTT
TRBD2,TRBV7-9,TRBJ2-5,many,CASSLGLAGVQETQYF,TGTGCCAGCAGCTTGGGACTAGCGGGGGTCCAAGAGACCCAGTACTTC
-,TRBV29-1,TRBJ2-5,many,CSVQTDRTQETQYF,TGCAGCGTTCAGACTGACAGAACCCAAGAGACCCAGTACTTC
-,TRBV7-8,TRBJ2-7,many,CASSQNSGPEQYF,TGTGCCAGCAGCCAAAATTCCGGGCCCGAGCAGTACTTC
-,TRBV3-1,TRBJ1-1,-,CASSQAGQPLRGTEAFF,TGTGCCAGCAGCCAAGCAGGACAGCCCCTAAGGGGCACTGAAGCTTTCTTT
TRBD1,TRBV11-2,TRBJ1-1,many,CASSLDTGGWGTEAFF,TGTGCCAGCAGCTTAGATACAGGGGGTTGGGGAACTGAAGCTTTCTTT
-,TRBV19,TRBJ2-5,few,CASRKSGYQETQYF,TGTGCCAGTAGGAAGAGCGGGTACCAAGAGACCCAGTACTTC
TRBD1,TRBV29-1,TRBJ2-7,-,CSVQDRMYEQYF,TGCAGCGTTCAGGACAGGATGTACGAGCAGTACTTC
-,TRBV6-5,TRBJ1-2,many,CASRRQVDYGYTF,TGTGCCAGCAGACGACAGGTCGACTATGGCTACACCTTC
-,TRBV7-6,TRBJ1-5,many,CASSPGQSEPQHF,TGTGCCAGCAGCCCAGGACAATCGGAGCCCCAGCATTTT
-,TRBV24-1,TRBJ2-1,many,CATSDSSVVADEQFF,TGTGCCACCAGTGATTCTAGCGTAGTTGCGGATGAGCAGTTCTTC
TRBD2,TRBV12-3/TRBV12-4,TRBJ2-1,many,CASSFRPGLAVSSYNEQFF,TGTGCCAGCAGTTTTAGACCGGGACTAGCAGTCTCTTCCTACAATGAGCAGTTCTTC
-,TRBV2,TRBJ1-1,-,CASSSGTVTEAFF,TGTGCCAGCAGTTCAGGGACTGTAACTGAAGCTTTCTTT
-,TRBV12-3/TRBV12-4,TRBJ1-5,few,CASSPETENQPQHF,TGTGCCAGCAGTCCCGAGACAGAGAATCAGCCCCAGCATTTT
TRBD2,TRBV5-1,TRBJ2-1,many,CASSFSGGQINEQFF,TGCGCCAGCAGCTTTAGCGGGGGCCAAATAAATGAGCAGTTCTTC
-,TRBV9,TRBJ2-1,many,CASSSGSSYNEQFF,TGTGCCAGCAGCTCAGGTAGCTCCTACAATGAGCAGTTCTTC
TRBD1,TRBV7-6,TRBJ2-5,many,CASSNRDRGETQYF,TGTGCCAGCAGCAACCGGGACAGGGGAGAGACCCAGTACTTC
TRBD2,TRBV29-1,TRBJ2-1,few,CSVVLGGANEQFF,TGCAGCGTTGTGCTCGGGGGGGCAAATGAGCAGTTCTTC
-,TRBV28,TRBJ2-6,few,CASSFAGRAGANVLTF,TGTGCCAGCAGTTTTGCAGGCCGCGCTGGGGCCAACGTCCTGACTTTC
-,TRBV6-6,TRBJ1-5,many,CASTPTDAGNQPQHF,TGTGCCAGCACCCCGACAGACGCGGGCAATCAGCCCCAGCATTTT